This TCR beta chain was recorded in a study of neurological immune-mediated disorders (dated by TCRdb to the late 2010s). Background on the whole study: Among the roughly 35 multiple sclerosis patients, relapsing-remitting MS accounted for around 30 and secondary progressive MS accounted for 3. Alongside PBMC samples, the set of fewer than 110 TCR-beta libraries contained longitudinal samples, technical triplicates, and paired CD4+ and CD8+ T-cell subsets that had been sorted. The cohort comprised about 68 subjects: about 14 HAM/TSP patients, around 35 multiple sclerosis patients and around 20 healthy controls. The study compared peripheral blood TCR-beta repertoires of HTLV-I-associated myelopathy (HAM/TSP) patients, multiple sclerosis patients and healthy controls using UMI-based sequencing.

Libraries from unsorted PBMCs were made from 2 million PBMCs kept in RNAlater at -80 degrees C until RNA extraction. The multiple sclerosis patients were enrolled in a US clinical protocol that evaluated disease progression with magnetic resonance imaging. Peripheral blood underwent Ficoll-Hypaque density gradient centrifugation to isolate PBMCs, which were then cryopreserved in liquid nitrogen. This clonotype was picked up many times. Its cognate antigen has yet to be identified. Qualities for individual bases were not recorded, and no much larger clone is one base off. The investigation overall reported the following: In a phylogenetic analysis, the repertoires of 18 out of 34 MS patients fell into a single cluster of related CDR3 sequences, pointing to a possible signature at the repertoire level. No association of the MS cluster with clinical or MRI features was observed, and the need for larger cohorts was stated by the authors. Expanded clones from different subjects shared no identical CDR3 amino acid sequences, which suggests that TCR-beta repertoires were private in all groups. The highest TCR clonal expansion was observed in HAM/TSP patients, whereas the lowest was observed in MS patients, even when compared with healthy controls.

cDNA was synthesized by template-switch 5'RACE using a primer carrying a 10-nucleotide random unique molecular identifier by which each TCR transcript was tagged. Every sequencing run yielded over 180 million TCR-beta sequences covering 15-18 subjects. Total RNA was extracted with the RNeasy kit. TCR-beta VDJ regions were amplified with primers for the TCR constant region and the 5'RACE anchor, using the KAPA Real-time Library Amplification kit. A first PCR added sample indexes and Illumina adaptors, and a second PCR then raised library yield. After purification with Ampure beads, the TCR product of roughly 650 bp was size-selected on a 2% E-gel SizeSelection system. Before pooling, library quality was checked on a Bioanalyzer, concentration was measured with Qubit, and libraries were quantified with the Kapa Library Quantification kit. Libraries were sequenced paired-end 2 x 150 bp on an Illumina HiSeq 2500. To increase sequence diversity, roughly 24-31% phiX was spiked into each library pool. Concerning the study's data processing: Quality-filtered reads were processed with the UMI-based MiGEC pipeline, which removed over 75% of raw TCR sequences during error correction. VDJ genes were aligned to IMGT germline references, and each clonotype was defined by a unique CDR3 amino acid sequence together with V-J genes. VDJtools evaluated clonal expansion, Shannon diversity and CDR3 relatedness (CalcPairwiseDistances, ClusterSamples); CLCbio workbench built phylogenetic trees. Clones with at least 8 unique UMIs were defined as expanded, with this threshold being based on coefficient-of-variation modelling across technical triplicates. TCRdb cleaned the public reads at Q25 with fastp, built clones with MiXCR and kept in-frame beta chains. Rows with one shared CDR3 protein collapse into an entry with the most common genes and DNA. The V and J calls come from TCRdb's annotation, not from the publication. The sample table holds around 94,000 distinct CDR3 sequences, of which 3.5% were seen once. 5% to 7.5% of the sample belongs to the ten largest clones.

Trimming at the junction amounts to 5 bases on V and 3 bases on J, and the germline ends lie 11 bases apart. The CDR3 measures 13 amino acids from cysteine to phenylalanine. The kept DNA is CDR3 alone, 39 bases in frame from the first base. Looking up the germline V gene yields CDR1 SGHRS and CDR2 YFSETQ. This clonotype was obtained from a young woman with multiple sclerosis. The chain links TRBV5-1 with TRBJ1-1, with an unclear D gene assignment. The specimen sequenced was PBMCs. DNA sequence: TGCGCCAGCAGGTATCGGGCGGACACTGAAGCTTTCTTT. Its protein reads: CASRYRADTEAFF.